This T cell receptor beta chain is from a study of OX40 agonist ivuxolimab in advanced cancers. Overall study context: A mean age of roughly 62 years, range roughly 23 to 85, was recorded, and about 83% were male.

Broader study findings: CD8+ T cells averaged more expanded clones than CD4+.

Worth noting for this clone: Antigen specificity is unknown.

Sequenced by immunoSEQ multiplex PCR; TCRdb stores in-frame clones only, minus some. The sample consists of approximately 77,000 clones, over 80% of them appearing once. Per germline, CDR1 MNHNY and CDR2 SVGAGI (reference sequence). The CDR3 is 15 residues long. Trimming removed 5 bases at V and 0 bases at J, with 11 bases between. The chain is built from TRBV6-6 and TRBJ1-5, with D possibly matching TRBD1 (5 bases). Source: CD4+ or CD8+ T cells sorted from blood, taken in a trial of the OX40 agonist ivuxolimab. This sequence originates from an adult with an advanced solid tumor such as melanoma, head and neck, liver or kidney cancer. CDR3 residues: CASSRDGLSNQPQHF. CDR3 DNA: TGTGCCAGCAGTAGGGACGGCCTTAGCAATCAGCCCCAGCATTTT.